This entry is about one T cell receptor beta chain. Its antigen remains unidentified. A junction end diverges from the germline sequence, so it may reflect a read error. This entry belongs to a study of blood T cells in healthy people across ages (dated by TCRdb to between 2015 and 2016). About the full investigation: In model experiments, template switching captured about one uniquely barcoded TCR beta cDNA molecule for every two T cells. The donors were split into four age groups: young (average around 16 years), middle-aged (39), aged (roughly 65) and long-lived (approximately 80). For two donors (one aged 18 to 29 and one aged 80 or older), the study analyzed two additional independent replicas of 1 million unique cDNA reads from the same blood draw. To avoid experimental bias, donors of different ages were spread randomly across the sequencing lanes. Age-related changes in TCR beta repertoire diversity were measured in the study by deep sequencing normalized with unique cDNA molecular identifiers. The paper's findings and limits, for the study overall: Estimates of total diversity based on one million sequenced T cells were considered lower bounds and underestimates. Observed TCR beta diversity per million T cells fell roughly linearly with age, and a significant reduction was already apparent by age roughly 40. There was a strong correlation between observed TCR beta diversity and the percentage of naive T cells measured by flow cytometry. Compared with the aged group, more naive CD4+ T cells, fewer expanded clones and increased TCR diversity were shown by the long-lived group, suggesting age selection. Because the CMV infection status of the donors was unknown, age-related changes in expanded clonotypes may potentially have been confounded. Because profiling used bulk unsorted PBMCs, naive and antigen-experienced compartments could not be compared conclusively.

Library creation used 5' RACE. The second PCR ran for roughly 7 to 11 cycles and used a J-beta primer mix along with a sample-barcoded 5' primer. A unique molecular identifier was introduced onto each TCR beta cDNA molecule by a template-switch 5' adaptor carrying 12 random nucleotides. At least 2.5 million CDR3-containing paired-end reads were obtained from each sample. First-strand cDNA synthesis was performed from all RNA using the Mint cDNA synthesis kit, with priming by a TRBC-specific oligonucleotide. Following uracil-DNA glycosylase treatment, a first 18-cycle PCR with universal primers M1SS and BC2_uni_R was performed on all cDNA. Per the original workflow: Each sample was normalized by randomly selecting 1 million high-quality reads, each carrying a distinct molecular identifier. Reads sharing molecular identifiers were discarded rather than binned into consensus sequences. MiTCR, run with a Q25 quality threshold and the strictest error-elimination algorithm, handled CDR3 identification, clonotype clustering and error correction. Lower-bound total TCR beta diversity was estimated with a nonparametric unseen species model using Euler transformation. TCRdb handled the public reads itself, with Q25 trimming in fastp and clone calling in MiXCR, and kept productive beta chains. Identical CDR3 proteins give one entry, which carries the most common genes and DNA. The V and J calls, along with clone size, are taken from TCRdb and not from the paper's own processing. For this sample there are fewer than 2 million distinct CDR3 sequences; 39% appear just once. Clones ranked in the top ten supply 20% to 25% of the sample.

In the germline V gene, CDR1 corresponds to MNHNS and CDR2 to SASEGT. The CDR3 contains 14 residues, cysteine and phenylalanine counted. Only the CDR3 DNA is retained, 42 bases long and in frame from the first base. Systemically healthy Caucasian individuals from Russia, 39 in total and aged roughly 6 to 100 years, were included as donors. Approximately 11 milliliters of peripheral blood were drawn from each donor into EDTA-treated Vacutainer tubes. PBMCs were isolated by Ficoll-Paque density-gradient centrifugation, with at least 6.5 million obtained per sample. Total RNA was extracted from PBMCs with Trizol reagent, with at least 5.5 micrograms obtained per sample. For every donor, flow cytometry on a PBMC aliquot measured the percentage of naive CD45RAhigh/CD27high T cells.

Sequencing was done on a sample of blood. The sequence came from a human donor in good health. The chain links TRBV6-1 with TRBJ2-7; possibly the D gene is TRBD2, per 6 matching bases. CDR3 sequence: CASSELGRMRERYF. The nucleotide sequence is TGTGCCAGCAGTGAACTTGGGAGGATGAGAGAGCGGTACTTC.